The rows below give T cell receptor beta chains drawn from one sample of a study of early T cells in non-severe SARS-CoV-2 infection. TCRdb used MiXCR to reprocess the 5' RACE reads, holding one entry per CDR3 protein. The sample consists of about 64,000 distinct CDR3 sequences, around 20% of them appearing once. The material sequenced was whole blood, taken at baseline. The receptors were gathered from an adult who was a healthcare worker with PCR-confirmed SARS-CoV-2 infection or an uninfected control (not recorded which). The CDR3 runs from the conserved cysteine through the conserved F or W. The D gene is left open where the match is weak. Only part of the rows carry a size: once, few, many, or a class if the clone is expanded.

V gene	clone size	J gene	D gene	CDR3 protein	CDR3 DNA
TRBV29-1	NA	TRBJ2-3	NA	CSVEDRGGLAQYF	TGCAGCGTTGAAGATAGGGGGGGACTTGCGCAGTATTTT
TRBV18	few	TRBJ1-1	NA	CASSLLRTDNTEAFF	TGTGCCAGCTCACTCCTACGGACAGACAACACTGAAGCTTTCTTT
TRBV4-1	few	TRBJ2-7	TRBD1	CASSLDRGPGTYEQYF	TGCGCCAGCAGCCTGGACAGGGGGCCAGGGACCTACGAGCAGTACTTC
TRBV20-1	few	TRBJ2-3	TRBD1	CSERGRGQVDTQYF	TGCAGTGAGAGGGGCAGGGGGCAGGTAGATACGCAGTATTTT
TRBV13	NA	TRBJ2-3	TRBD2	CASSLPPGRGEDTQYF	TGTGCCAGCAGCTTACCCCCCGGACGGGGGGAGGATACGCAGTATTTT
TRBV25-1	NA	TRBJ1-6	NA	CASSATGRGSPLHF	TGTGCCAGCAGTGCGACCGGTCGGGGGTCACCCCTCCACTTT
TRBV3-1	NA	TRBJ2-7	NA	CASSRTSEQYF	TGTGCCAGCAGCCGGACATCAGAGCAGTACTTC
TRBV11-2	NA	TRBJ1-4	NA	CASSPLAIAGPNEKLFF	TGTGCCAGCAGCCCCTTAGCTATAGCGGGACCCAATGAAAAACTGTTTTTT
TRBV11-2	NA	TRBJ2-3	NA	CASSLGGANTDTQYF	TGTGCCAGCAGCTTAGGAGGGGCTAACACAGATACGCAGTATTTT
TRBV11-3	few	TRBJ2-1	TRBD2	CASSLELAGSNNEQFF	TGTGCCAGCAGCTTAGAGCTAGCGGGGAGTAACAATGAGCAGTTCTTC
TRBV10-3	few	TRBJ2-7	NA	CAISEPNSSEQYF	TGTGCCATCAGTGAGCCGAATAGCTCCGAGCAGTACTTC
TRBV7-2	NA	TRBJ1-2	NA	CASSPDTTNYGYTF	TGTGCCAGCAGCCCGGACACGACTAACTATGGCTACACCTTC
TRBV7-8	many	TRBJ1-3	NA	CASSFDGGSGNTIYF	TGTGCCAGCAGCTTTGACGGGGGCTCTGGAAACACCATATATTTT
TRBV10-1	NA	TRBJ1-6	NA	CASSEESGYNSPLHF	TGCGCCAGCAGTGAGGAATCAGGATATAATTCACCCCTCCACTTT
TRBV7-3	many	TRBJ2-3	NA	CASSLRGFSGDTQYF	TGTGCCAGCAGCTTACGGGGGTTCTCGGGAGATACGCAGTATTTT
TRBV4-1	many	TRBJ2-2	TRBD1	CASSQETGDIGTGELFF	TGCGCCAGCAGCCAAGAGACAGGGGATATCGGCACCGGGGAGCTGTTTTTT
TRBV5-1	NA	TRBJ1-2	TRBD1	CASSSGGTYGYTF	TGCGCCAGCAGTTCAGGGGGAACCTATGGCTACACCTTC
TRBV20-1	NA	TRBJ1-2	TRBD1	CSAVRDRNYGYTF	TGCAGTGCCGTTAGGGACAGAAACTATGGCTACACCTTC
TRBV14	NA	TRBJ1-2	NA	CASSHGTSYGYTF	TGTGCCAGCAGCCACGGGACATCTTATGGCTACACCTTC
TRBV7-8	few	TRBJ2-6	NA	CASSKPRGSGANVLTF	TGTGCCAGCAGCAAGCCCAGGGGTTCAGGGGCCAACGTCCTGACTTTC
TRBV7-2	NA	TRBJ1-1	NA	CASSSQMGISEAFF	TGTGCCAGCAGCTCGCAGATGGGGATTTCTGAAGCTTTCTTT
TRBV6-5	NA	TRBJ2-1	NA	CASSLGGRTEQFF	TGTGCCAGCAGTCTAGGGGGGAGGACCGAGCAGTTCTTC
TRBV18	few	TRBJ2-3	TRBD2	CASSVSSGASTDTQYF	TGTGCCAGCTCAGTTTCTAGCGGCGCTAGCACAGATACGCAGTATTTT
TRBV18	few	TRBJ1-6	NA	CASSPQAGTAGSPLHF	TGTGCCAGCTCACCGCAAGCCGGGACTGCCGGTTCACCCCTCCACTTT
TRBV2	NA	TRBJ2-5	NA	CASTRQEQYF	TGTGCCAGCACAAGACAGGAGCAGTACTTC
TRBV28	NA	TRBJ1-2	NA	CATALGDYGYTF	TGTGCCACCGCCCTCGGAGACTATGGCTACACCTTC
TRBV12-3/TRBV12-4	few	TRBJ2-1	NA	CASSYGQEQFF	TGTGCCAGCAGCTACGGACAAGAGCAGTTCTTC
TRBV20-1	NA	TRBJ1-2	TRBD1	CSARDGQGGGYTF	TGCAGTGCTAGAGACGGACAGGGGGGAGGCTACACCTTC
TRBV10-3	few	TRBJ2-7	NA	CAISRRDRGEQYF	TGTGCCATCAGCCGAAGGGATCGGGGCGAGCAGTACTTC
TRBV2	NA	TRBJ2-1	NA	CASQKGSSYNEQFF	TGTGCCAGTCAAAAGGGTAGCTCCTACAATGAGCAGTTCTTC
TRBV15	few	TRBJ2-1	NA	CATSRDSRDGEQFF	TGTGCCACCAGCAGAGATAGTCGGGACGGTGAGCAGTTCTTC
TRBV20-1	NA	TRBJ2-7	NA	CSARDPYEQYF	TGCAGTGCTAGAGATCCATATGAGCAGTACTTC
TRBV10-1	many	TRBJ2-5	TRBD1	CASSETGAEGTQYF	TGCGCCAGCAGTGAGACAGGGGCTGAAGGGACCCAGTACTTC
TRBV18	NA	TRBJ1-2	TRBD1	CASRDRGYGYTF	TGTGCCAGCCGGGACAGGGGCTATGGCTACACCTTC
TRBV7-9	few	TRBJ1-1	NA	CASSLEGGLGAIGF	TGTGCCAGCAGCTTAGAAGGAGGCCTAGGGGCAATAGGCTTT
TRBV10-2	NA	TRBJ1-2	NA	CASSERRTRGYTF	TGCGCCAGCAGTGAGAGGCGAACGCGGGGCTACACCTTC
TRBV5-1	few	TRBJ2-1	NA	CASSLVELSYNEQFF	TGCGCCAGCAGCTTAGTTGAGCTCTCCTACAATGAGCAGTTCTTC
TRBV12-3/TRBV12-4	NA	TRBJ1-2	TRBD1	CASSPRQGAGYGYTF	TGTGCCAGCAGTCCGCGACAGGGGGCGGGCTATGGCTACACCTTC
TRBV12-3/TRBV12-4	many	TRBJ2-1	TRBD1	CASSFRQGASEQFF	TGTGCCAGCAGTTTCCGGCAGGGGGCTTCGGAGCAGTTCTTC
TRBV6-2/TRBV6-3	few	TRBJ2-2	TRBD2	CASSLLRLAGWNTGELFF	TGTGCCAGCAGTCTTCTGCGACTAGCGGGGTGGAACACCGGGGAGCTGTTTTTT
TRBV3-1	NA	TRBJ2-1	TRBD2	CASSQISGGVNNEQFF	TGTGCCAGCAGCCAGATTAGCGGGGGGGTCAACAATGAGCAGTTCTTC
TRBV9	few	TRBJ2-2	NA	CASAGNANTGELFF	TGTGCCAGCGCCGGGAACGCGAACACCGGGGAGCTGTTTTTT
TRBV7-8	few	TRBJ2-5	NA	CASSSTSRETQYF	TGTGCCAGCAGCTCCACTAGCAGAGAGACCCAGTACTTC
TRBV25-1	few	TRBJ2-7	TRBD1	CASSEPGTGVHEQYF	TGTGCCAGCAGTGAGCCCGGGACAGGAGTCCACGAGCAGTACTTC
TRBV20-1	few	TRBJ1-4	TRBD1	CSAQQGRNEKLFF	TGCAGTGCTCAACAGGGGCGGAATGAAAAACTGTTTTTT
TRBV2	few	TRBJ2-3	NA	CASSEAISPGFSTDTQYF	TGTGCCAGCAGTGAAGCGATCTCCCCCGGATTTTCCACAGATACGCAGTATTTT
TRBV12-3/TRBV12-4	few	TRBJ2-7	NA	CASSLAGKNEQYF	TGTGCCAGCAGTTTGGCAGGGAAGAACGAGCAGTACTTC
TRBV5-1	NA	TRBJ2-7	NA	CASSLDPGDREQYF	TGCGCCAGCAGCTTGGACCCAGGGGATCGCGAGCAGTACTTC
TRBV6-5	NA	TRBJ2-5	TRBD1	CASSYSGGQGETQYF	TGTGCCAGCAGTTACTCAGGGGGCCAAGGAGAGACCCAGTACTTC
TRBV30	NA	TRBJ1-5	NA	CAWAMGPNNQPQHF	TGTGCCTGGGCTATGGGACCTAACAATCAGCCCCAGCATTTT
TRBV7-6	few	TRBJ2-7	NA	CASSLEGSSVVQYF	TGTGCCAGCAGCTTAGAGGGGTCCTCTGTGGTGCAGTACTTC